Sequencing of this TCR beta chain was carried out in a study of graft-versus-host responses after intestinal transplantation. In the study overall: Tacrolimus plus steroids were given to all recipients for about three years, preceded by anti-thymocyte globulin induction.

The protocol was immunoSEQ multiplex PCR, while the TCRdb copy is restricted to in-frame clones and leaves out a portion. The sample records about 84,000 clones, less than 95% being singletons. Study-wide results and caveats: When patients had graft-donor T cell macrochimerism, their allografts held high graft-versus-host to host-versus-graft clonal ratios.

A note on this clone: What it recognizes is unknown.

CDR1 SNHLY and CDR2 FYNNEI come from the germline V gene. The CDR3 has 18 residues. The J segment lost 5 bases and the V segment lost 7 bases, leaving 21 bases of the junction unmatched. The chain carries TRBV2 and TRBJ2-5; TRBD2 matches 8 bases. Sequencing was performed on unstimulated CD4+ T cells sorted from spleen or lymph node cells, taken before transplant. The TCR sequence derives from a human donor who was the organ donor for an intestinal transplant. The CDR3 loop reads CASTPLQVGLVGEETQYF. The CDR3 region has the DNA TGTGCCAGCACCCCCCTCCAAGTGGGACTAGTTGGAGAGGAGACCCAGTACTTC.